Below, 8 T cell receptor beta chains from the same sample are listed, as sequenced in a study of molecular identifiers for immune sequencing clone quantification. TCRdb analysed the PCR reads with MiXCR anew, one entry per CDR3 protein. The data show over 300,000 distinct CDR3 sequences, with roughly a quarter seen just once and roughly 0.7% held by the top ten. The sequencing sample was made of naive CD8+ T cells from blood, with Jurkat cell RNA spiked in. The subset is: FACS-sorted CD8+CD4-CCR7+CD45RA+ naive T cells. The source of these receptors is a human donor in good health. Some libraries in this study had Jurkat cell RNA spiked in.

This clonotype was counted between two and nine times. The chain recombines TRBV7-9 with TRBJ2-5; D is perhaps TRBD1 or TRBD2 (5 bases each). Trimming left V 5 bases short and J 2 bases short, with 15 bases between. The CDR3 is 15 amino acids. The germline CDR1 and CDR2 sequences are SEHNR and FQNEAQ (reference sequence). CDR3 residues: CASSPGDLGQETQYF. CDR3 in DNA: TGTGCCAGCAGCCCCGGGGACCTGGGGCAAGAGACCCAGTACTTC.

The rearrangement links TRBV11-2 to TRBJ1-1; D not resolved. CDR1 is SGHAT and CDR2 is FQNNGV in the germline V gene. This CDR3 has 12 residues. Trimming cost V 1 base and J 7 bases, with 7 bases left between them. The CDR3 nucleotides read TGTGCCAGCAGCTTAGTCCGGAGTGAAGCTTTCTTT. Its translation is CASSLVRSEAFF.

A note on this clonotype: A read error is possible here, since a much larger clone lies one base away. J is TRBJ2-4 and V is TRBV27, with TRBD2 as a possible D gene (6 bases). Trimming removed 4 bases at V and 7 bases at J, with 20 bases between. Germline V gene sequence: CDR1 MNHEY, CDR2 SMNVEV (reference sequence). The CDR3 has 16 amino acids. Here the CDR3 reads CASSWGGLRGMNIQYF. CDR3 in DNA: TGTGCCAGCAGTTGGGGAGGATTACGGGGGATGAACATTCAGTACTTC.

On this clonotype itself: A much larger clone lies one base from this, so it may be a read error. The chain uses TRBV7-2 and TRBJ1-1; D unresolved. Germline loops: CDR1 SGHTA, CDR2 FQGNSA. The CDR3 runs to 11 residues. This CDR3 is CVSSPHPEAFF. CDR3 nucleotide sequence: TGTGTCAGCAGCCCACACCCTGAAGCTTTCTTT.

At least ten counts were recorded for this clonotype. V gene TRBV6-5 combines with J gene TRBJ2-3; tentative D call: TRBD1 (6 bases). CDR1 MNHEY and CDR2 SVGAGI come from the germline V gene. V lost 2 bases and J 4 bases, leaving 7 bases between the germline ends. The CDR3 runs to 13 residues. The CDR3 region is CASSYEGADTQYF. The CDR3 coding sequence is TGTGCCAGCAGTTACGAGGGGGCAGATACGCAGTATTTT.

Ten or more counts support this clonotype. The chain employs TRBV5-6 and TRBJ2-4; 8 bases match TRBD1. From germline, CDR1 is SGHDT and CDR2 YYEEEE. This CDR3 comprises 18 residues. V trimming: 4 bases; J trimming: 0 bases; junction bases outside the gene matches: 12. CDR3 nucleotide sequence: TGTGCCAGCAGCCCCCAGGGGGCAAGGCCACTAGCCAAAAACATTCAGTACTTC. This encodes CASSPQGARPLAKNIQYF.

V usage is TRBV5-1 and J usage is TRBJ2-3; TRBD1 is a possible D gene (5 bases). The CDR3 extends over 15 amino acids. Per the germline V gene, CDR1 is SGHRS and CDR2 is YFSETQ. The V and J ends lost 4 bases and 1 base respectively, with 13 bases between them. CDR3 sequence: CASSPDTFRTDTQYF. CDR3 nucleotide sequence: TGCGCCAGCAGCCCGGACACATTCCGCACAGATACGCAGTATTTT.

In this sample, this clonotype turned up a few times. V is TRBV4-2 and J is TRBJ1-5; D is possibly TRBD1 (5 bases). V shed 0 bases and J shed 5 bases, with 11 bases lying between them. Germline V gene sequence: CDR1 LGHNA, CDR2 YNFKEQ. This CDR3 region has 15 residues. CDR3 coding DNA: TGTGCCAGCAGCCAAGAGCAGGGTTTCGATCAGCCCCAGCATTTT. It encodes CASSQEQGFDQPQHF.